The present T cell receptor (beta chain) was sequenced within a study of blood T cell repertoires in COVID-19. In the study overall: Samples taken during acute and convalescent COVID-19 were collected in the United States, Italy and Spain. PBMCs, B-cell-depleted T cells, or T cells provided the cDNA or gDNA that made up the material.

Looked up from germline, CDR1 is MNHEY and CDR2 is SVGAGI. Trimming shortened V by 10 bases and J by 4 bases, and 13 bases separated the two germline ends. CDR3 size: 13 residues. Source study methods: Amplified reference gene primers provided the basis for estimating nucleated cell counts. Data came from immunoSEQ multiplex PCR; TCRdb stores just in-frame clones and leaves some out. D and trimming come from the DNA, and the V and J calls and clone size come from that table. The sample lists under 300,000 clones, roughly 88% occurring once. A single count supports this clone. The chain joins TRBV6-5 to TRBJ2-2, with D maybe TRBD2 (6 bases). The clonotype was recovered from a woman aged 25 to 39 with active or convalescent COVID-19. Sequencing was carried out using peripheral blood. CDR3 nucleotide sequence: TGTGCCACCGGGCGGGGTCGCACCGGGGAGCTGTTTTTT. Encoded protein: CATGRGRTGELFF.